A single sample is the source of the 15 T cell receptor beta chains below, sequenced in a study of blood T cell repertoires in COVID-19 (dated by TCRdb to about 2020). The library was prepared using the immunoSEQ multiplex PCR assay. The immuneACCESS repertoire file appears here via TCRdb, limited to in-frame rearrangements. These files lack a portion of the clones; in checked studies, under half of the deficit traces to unresolved V genes, and the cause of the others is not known. Within this sample are about 240,000 clones, with around 90% of them counted one time only. The ten largest account for more than 6.5% of the sample. The source material was peripheral blood. The receptors were sampled from a woman in her 70s with active or convalescent COVID-19.

The genes are TRBV7-9 and TRBJ2-7, with 9 bases lining up with TRBD2. Trimming took 1 base from V and 3 from J; bases not matched to a gene: 13. Germline assignment: CDR1 SEHNR and CDR2 FQNEAQ (reference sequence). The CDR3 covers 18 residues. The CDR3 here is CASSLGAGGGEAFYEQYF. The CDR3 bases are TGTGCCAGCAGCTTAGGGGCTGGCGGGGGGGAAGCTTTCTACGAGCAGTACTTC. Using reference TRBV7-9 and TRBJ2-7 for the parts outside the CDR3, the full variable domain is DTGVSQNPRHKITKRGQNVTFRCDPISEHNRLYWYRQTLGQGPEFLTYFQNEAQLEKSRLLSDRFSAERPKGSFSTLEIQRTEQGDSAMYLCASSLGAGGGEAFYEQYFGPGTRLTVT.

The J gene is TRBJ2-2, the V gene TRBV7-9, with D maybe TRBD1 (6 bases). Germline CDR1 and CDR2: SEHNR and FQNEAQ (reference sequence). V dropped 5 bases and J dropped 1 base, with 8 bases sitting between them. CDR3 length: 14 residues. CDR3 residues: CASSTGLNTGELFF. In DNA form, the CDR3 reads TGTGCCAGCAGCACAGGGTTGAACACCGGGGAGCTGTTTTTT.

The rearrangement uses TRBV7-9 and TRBJ1-6; 7 bases are shared with TRBD1. The CDR3 has 16 residues. V was clipped by 2 bases and J by 9 bases; unmatched bases: 10. Germline loops: CDR1 SEHNR, CDR2 FQNEAQ (reference sequence). Written as DNA, the CDR3 is TGTGCCAGCAGCTTATTGAGTGGACCAGGGGGTTCACCCCTCCACTTT. The encoded protein is CASSLLSGPGGSPLHF.

The CDR3 loop is CASSYGGGGENIQYF. DNA for the CDR3: TGTGCCAGCAGTTACGGTGGCGGGGGGGAAAACATTCAGTACTTC. The chain links TRBV6-5 to TRBJ2-4; 9 nucleotides line up with TRBD2. The CDR3 is 15 residues long. Germline CDR1 MNHEY, CDR2 SVGAGI. V shed 2 bases, J shed 5 bases, and the junction held 4 bases outside the gene matches.

The V and J genes are TRBV14 and TRBJ2-4; 10 positions agree with TRBD1. The V and J ends lost 4 bases and 6 bases, in that order; junction bases with no gene match: 6. The germline V gene encodes CDR1 SGHDN and CDR2 FVKESK. The CDR3 consists of 15 residues. The CDR3 sequence: CASSLRQGAVNIQYF. In nucleotides, the CDR3 is TGTGCCAGCAGCCTCAGACAGGGGGCGGTAAACATTCAGTACTTC.

The chain employs TRBV9 and TRBJ1-1, with 10 bases lining up with TRBD1. Per germline, CDR1 SGDLS and CDR2 YYNGEE. V trimming: 2 bases; J trimming: 5 bases; junction bases outside the gene matches: 3. The CDR3 covers 14 residues. The CDR3 protein is CASSVTGGRTEAFF. Written as DNA, the CDR3 is TGTGCCAGCAGCGTGACAGGGGGCAGGACTGAAGCTTTCTTT.

In its sample, this clone was seen once. The chain is built from TRBV5-1 and TRBJ2-5, with D tentatively TRBD1 (5 bases). This CDR3 has 14 amino acids. Germline CDR1 and CDR2: SGHRS and YFSETQ. With 0 bases removed from V and 4 bases from J, the gap between germline ends came to 10 bases. CDR3 region: CASSLAGQGETQYF. The CDR3 DNA sequence: TGCGCCAGCAGCTTGGCGGGCCAGGGAGAGACCCAGTACTTC.

This clone was seen once. V usage is TRBV6-5 and J usage is TRBJ2-1; D is possibly TRBD2 (5 bases). The CDR3 has 12 amino acids. The germline gives CDR1 MNHEY, CDR2 SVGAGI. Trimming shortened V by 7 bases and J by 5 bases, and 9 bases separated the two germline ends. In DNA form, the CDR3 reads TGTGCCAGCAATGCGGGCCACAATGAGCAGTTCTTC. Protein sequence: CASNAGHNEQFF.

The chain recombines TRBV6-2 or TRBV6-3 with TRBJ1-6; D gene ambiguous. Germline CDR1 MNHEY, CDR2 SVGEGT. V was trimmed by 2 bases and J by 10 bases, leaving 9 bases between them. The CDR3 is made up of 13 amino acids. The CDR3 protein is CASSYGPFSPLHF. Written as DNA, the CDR3 is TGTGCCAGCAGTTACGGCCCATTCTCACCCCTCCACTTT.

The chain is built from TRBV27 and TRBJ1-2; the match to TRBD1 covers 9 bases. Losses at the gene ends were 8 bases for V and 8 bases for J; bases not matched to a gene: 6. The CDR3 has 12 amino acids. CDR1 MNHEY and CDR2 SMNVEV come from the germline V gene (reference sequence). CDR3: CASRRTGEGYTF. Here the CDR3 DNA reads TGTGCCAGCCGGAGGACAGGGGAGGGCTACACCTTC.

V gene TRBV21-1 combines with J gene TRBJ2-5; the table's D gene call, TRBD2, was not cross checked with the DNA. TRBV21-1 is reported as a pseudogene. CDR3 length: 14 amino acids. CDR3 DNA: TGTGCCAGCACCCGGGTCAATACCGGGGAGACCCAGTACTTC. It codes for CASTRVNTGETQYF.

V is TRBV6-5 and J is TRBJ1-2, with D possibly TRBD1 on 6 matching bases. V lost 0 bases and J 4 bases, leaving 15 bases between the germline ends. Germline CDR1 MNHEY, CDR2 SVGAGI. The CDR3 spans 16 residues. The CDR3 protein is CASSYSGAEVFYGYTF. The CDR3 DNA reads TGTGCCAGCAGTTACTCGGGGGCCGAGGTCTTCTATGGCTACACCTTC.

This clone was detected a few times. The rearrangement joins TRBV3-1 (or the pseudogene TRBV3-2) to TRBJ1-2; D remains ambiguous. From germline, CDR1 is LGHDT and CDR2 YNNKEL (reference sequence). Trimming shortened V by 1 base and J by 1 base, and 4 bases separated the two germline ends. This CDR3 spans 13 amino acids. In nucleotides, the CDR3 is TGTGCCAGCAGCCAAGGCTATAACTATGGCTACACCTTC. Protein: CASSQGYNYGYTF.

This chain links TRBV5-1 with TRBJ2-7; 7 bases fit TRBD2. The V gene's germline CDR1 is SGHRS and CDR2 YFSETQ. V was clipped by 4 bases and J by 4 bases; unmatched bases: 11. The CDR3 runs 15 residues. The CDR3 region has the DNA TGCGCCAGCAGCGAAGTGGGGGGGATACCATACGAGCAGTACTTC. It codes for CASSEVGGIPYEQYF.

The chain has TRBV5-1 and TRBJ2-1, with a tentative D call TRBD2 (5 bases). Trimming cost V 0 bases and J 4 bases, with 5 bases left between them. The germline V gene has CDR1 SGHRS and CDR2 YFSETQ. The CDR3 is made up of 13 amino acids. Written as DNA, the CDR3 is TGCGCCAGCAGCTTGGGCGGGTACAATGAGCAGTTCTTC. Translated, it gives CASSLGGYNEQFF. The full variable domain, with the rest looked up from reference TRBV5-1 and TRBJ2-1, is KAGVTQTPRYLIKTRGQQVTLSCSPISGHRSVSWYQQTPGQGLQFLFEYFSETQRNKGNFPGRFSGRQFSNSRSEMNVSTLELGDSALYLCASSLGGYNEQFFGPGTRLTVL.